A single sample is the source of the 3 T cell receptor beta chains below, sequenced in a study of human T cells and chemical hapten exposure. TCRdb analysed the RACE reads with MiXCR anew, one entry per CDR3 protein. The sample holds 50,000 to 75,000 distinct CDR3 sequences, 8% to 13% seen once. Stated time point: patch test 3, about 24 weeks after DPC sensitization. Treatment in this sample: therapeutic diphenylcyclopropenone sensitization with weekly scalp DPC. This material consisted of whole blood, taken in connection with sensitization to the hapten diphenylcyclopropenone (DPC). Source of these receptors: a woman in her twenties or thirties with alopecia areata. Some clones in this sample may be carry-over from other donors' samples.

The genes are TRBV9 and TRBJ2-7, with TRBD2 matching over 11 bases. The germline CDR1 and CDR2 sequences are SGDLS and YYNGEE. This CDR3 comprises 16 residues. V dropped 3 bases and J dropped 2; count of bases not matched to a gene: 7. In nucleotides, the CDR3 is TGTGCCAGCAGCGAAGTTAGCGGGAGGGGGACCTACGAGCAGTACTTC. Its translation: CASSEVSGRGTYEQYF.

The rearrangement uses TRBV12-3 or TRBV12-4 and TRBJ1-2; possibly TRBD1 for D (5 bases). The CDR3 has 16 amino acids. V lost 5 bases and J lost 4, with 20 bases in between. CDR3 bases: TGTGCCAGCAGTCCTAAAGAGGGCAGTGGGGCCTATGGCTACACCTTC. The encoded protein is CASSPKEGSGAYGYTF.

The chain links TRBV12-3 or TRBV12-4 to TRBJ1-5; no firm D call. V was pared by 7 bases and J by 6 bases, with 13 bases between. The CDR3 covers 13 residues. The CDR3 DNA reads as TGTGCCAGCATCTCCTCTTGGGGTCAGCCCCAGCATTTT. Residues: CASISSWGQPQHF.